This T cell receptor beta chain was documented in a study of CD8 T cells in Susac syndrome. The authors carried out high-throughput sequencing of TCR beta. They applied it to CD8+ and CD4+ T cells obtained from blood. CDR3 length equals 12 residues. Germline lookup yields CDR1 DFQATT and CDR2 SNEGSKA (reference sequence). Random hexamers primed reverse transcription of about 0.45 to 1 ug RNA. TCRdb called the immunoSEQ multiplex PCR reads again in MiXCR, with one record for every CDR3 protein. The sample has 180,000 or so distinct CDR3 sequences, about 94% seen once. The sequenced sample consisted of CD4+ T cells from PBMCs. The source of this sequence is a human donor in good health. V usage is TRBV20-1 and J usage is TRBJ1-4, with D possibly being TRBD1 (6 bases). The CDR3 DNA is TGCAGCTTCCGGGGGCCTAATGAAAAACTGTTTTTT. This codes for CSFRGPNEKLFF.